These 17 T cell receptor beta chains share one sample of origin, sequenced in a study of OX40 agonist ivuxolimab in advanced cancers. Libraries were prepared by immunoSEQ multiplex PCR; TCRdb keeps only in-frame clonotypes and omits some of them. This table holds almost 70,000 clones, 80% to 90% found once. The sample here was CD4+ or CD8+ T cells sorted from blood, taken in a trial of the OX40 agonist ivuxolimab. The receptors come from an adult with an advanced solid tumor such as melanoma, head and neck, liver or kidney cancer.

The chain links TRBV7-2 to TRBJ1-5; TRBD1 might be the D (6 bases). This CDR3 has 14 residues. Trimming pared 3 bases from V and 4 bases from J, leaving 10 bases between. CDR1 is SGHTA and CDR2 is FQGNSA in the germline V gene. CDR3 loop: CASSFAGQNQPQHF. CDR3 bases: TGTGCCAGCAGCTTCGCCGGACAGAATCAGCCCCAGCATTTT.

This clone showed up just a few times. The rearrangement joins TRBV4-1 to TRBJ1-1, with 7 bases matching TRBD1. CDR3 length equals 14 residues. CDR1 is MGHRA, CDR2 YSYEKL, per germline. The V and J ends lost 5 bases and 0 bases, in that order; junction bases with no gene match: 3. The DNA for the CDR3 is TGCGCCAGCAGCTTTGGGACAGTGAACACTGAAGCTTTCTTT. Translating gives CASSFGTVNTEAFF.

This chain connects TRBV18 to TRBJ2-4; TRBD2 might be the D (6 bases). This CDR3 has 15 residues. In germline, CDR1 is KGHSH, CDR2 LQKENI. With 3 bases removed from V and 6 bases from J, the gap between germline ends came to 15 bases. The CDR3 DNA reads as TGTGCCAGCTCACCCCCGTCCCTTAGCGGAAACATTCAGTACTTC. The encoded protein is CASSPPSLSGNIQYF.

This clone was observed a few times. The CDR3 sequence: CASSLRDRGLRGTNEKLFF. The CDR3 DNA reads as TGTGCCAGCAGCTTAAGGGACAGGGGCCTACGAGGGACTAATGAAAAACTGTTTTTT. The chain combines TRBV7-9 with TRBJ1-4, with 10 bases identical to TRBD1. The ends lost 2 bases at V and 2 bases at J; junction bases unmatched: 11. This CDR3 is 19 amino acids long. The germline V gene has CDR1 SEHNR and CDR2 FQNEAQ (reference sequence).

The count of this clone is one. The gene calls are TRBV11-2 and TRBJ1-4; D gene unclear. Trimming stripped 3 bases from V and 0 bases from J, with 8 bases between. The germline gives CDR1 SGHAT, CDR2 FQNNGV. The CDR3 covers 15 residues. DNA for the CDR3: TGTGCCAGCAGCTTCGGACGGGCAACTAATGAAAAACTGTTTTTT. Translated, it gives CASSFGRATNEKLFF.

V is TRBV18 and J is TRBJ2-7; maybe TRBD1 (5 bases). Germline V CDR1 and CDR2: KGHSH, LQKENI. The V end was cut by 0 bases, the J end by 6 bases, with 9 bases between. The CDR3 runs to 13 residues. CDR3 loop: CASSPPQGLEQYF. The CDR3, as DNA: TGTGCCAGCTCACCACCGCAGGGTCTCGAGCAGTACTTC.

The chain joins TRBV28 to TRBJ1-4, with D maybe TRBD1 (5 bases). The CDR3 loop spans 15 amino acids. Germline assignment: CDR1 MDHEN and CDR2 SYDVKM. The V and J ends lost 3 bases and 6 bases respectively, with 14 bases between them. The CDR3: CASSLGGREYEKLFF. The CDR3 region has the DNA TGTGCCAGCAGTTTGGGGGGACGGGAATATGAAAAACTGTTTTTT.

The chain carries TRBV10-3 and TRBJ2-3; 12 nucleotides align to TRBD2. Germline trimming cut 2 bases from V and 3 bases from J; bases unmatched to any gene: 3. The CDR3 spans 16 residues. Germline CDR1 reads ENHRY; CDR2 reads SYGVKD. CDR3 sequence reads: CAISEGLAGQTDTQYF. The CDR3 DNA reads TGTGCCATCAGTGAGGGACTAGCGGGGCAAACAGATACGCAGTATTTT.

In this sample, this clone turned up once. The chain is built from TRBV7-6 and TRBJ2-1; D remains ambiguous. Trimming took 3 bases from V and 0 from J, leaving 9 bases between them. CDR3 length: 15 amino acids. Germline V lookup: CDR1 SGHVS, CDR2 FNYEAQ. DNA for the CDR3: TGTGCCAGCAGCTTCTCCGTCAGCTCCTACAATGAGCAGTTCTTC. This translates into CASSFSVSSYNEQFF.

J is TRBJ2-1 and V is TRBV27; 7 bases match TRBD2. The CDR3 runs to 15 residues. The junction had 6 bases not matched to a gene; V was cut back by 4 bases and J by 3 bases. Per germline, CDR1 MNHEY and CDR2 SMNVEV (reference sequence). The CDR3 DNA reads TGTGCCAGCAGTTCGGGCGGGAGTCTCTACAATGAGCAGTTCTTC. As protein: CASSSGGSLYNEQFF.

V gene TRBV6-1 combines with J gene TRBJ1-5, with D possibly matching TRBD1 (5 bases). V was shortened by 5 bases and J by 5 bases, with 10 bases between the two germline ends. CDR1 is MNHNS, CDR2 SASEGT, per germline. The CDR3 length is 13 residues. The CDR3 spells CASSSTAYQPQHF. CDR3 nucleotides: TGTGCCAGCAGTTCGACAGCCTATCAGCCCCAGCATTTT.

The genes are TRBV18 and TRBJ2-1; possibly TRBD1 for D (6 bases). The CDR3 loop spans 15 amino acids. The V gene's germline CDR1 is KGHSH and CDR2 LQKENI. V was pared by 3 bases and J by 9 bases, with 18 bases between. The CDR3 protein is CASSPQGQGGGEQFF. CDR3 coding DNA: TGTGCCAGCTCACCGCAGGGGCAGGGTGGCGGTGAGCAGTTCTTC.

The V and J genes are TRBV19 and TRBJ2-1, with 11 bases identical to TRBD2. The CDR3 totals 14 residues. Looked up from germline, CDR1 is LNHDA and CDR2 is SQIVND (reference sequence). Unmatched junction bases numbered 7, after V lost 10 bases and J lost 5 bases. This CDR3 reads CATKTSGKNNEQFF. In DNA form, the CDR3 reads TGTGCCACAAAGACTAGCGGGAAGAACAATGAGCAGTTCTTC.

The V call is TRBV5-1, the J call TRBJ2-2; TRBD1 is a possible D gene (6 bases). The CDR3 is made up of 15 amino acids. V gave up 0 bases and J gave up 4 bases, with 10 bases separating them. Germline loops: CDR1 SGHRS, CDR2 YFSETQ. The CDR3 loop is CASSLAGASTGELFF. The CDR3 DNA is TGCGCCAGCAGCTTGGCAGGGGCTAGCACCGGGGAGCTGTTTTTT.

Here the CDR3 DNA reads TGTGCCAGCAGCCGACCTGGGCGACAGGGAGGCCGCGGCTACACCTTC. Protein sequence: CASSRPGRQGGRGYTF. The chain carries TRBV14 and TRBJ1-2; 7 bases map to TRBD1. CDR1 SGHDN and CDR2 FVKESK come from the germline V gene. This CDR3 comprises 16 residues. The V and J ends lost 4 bases and 8 bases, in that order; junction bases with no gene match: 16.

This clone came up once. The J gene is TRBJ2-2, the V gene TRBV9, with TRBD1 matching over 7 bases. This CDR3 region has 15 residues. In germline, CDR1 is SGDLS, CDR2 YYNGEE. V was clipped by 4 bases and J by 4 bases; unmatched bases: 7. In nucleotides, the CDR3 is TGTGCCAGCAGCTCCCTGGACAGGCCCACCGGGGAGCTGTTTTTT. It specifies CASSSLDRPTGELFF.

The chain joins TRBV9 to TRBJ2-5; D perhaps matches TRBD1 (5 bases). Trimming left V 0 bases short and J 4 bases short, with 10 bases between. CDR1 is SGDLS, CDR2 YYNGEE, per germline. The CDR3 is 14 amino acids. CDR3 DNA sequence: TGTGCCAGCAGCGTAGGGACATTTCTAGAGACCCAGTACTTC. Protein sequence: CASSVGTFLETQYF. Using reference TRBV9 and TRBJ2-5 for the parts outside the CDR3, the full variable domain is DSGVTQTPKHLITATGQRVTLRCSPRSGDLSVYWYQQSLDQGLQFLIQYYNGEERAKGNILERFSAQQFPDLHSELNLSSLELGDSALYFCASSVGTFLETQYFGPGTRLLVL.